This record concerns one TCR beta chain sequence. This entry comes from a study of Ad26.COV2.S vaccination and SARS-CoV-2 variants. Sequencing used immunoSEQ multiplex PCR; TCRdb keeps in-frame clones, though not all of them. The data show about 400,000 clones, roughly 90% seen once. Treatment specified: about 20 received Ad26.COV2.S at low or high dose, single or two shots; a few received placebo; per-sample allocation not given. Material that was analyzed had been drawn on day 63 after the first vaccine or placebo injection. Boston provided a donor who was an adult aged 18-55 years. An Ad26 vector expressing Wuhan-strain SARS-CoV-2 spike served as the vaccine. Germline CDR1 reads SGHRS; CDR2 reads YFSETQ. Losses at the gene ends were 5 bases for V and 2 bases for J; bases not matched to a gene: 10. This CDR3 is built from 16 residues.

The V call is TRBV5-1, the J call TRBJ2-7; 10 nucleotides line up with TRBD2. Specimen: peripheral blood, collected in a trial of Ad26.COV2.S vaccine versus placebo. This TCR derives from a person aged 18-60 years who received the Ad26.COV2.S COVID-19 vaccine or a placebo. CDR3 loop: CASSQQSGRAAYEQYF. The CDR3 nucleotides read TGCGCCAGCAGTCAACAGAGCGGGAGGGCCGCCTACGAGCAGTACTTC.